The source of this T cell receptor beta chain is a study of CD8 T cells in Susac syndrome. Findings and caveats of the study: The TCR sequencing and HLA analysis in the study involved a relatively small number of individuals, as the study acknowledged.

TCR beta sequencing covered blood CD8+ and CD4+ T cells. Both CD4+ and CD8+ T cells were negatively isolated, and TEMRA cells underwent FACS enrichment. A note on this clonotype: What it recognizes is unknown.

When the RNA was reverse transcribed, random hexamers were used with an input of roughly 0.5 to 1 ug. It was immunoSEQ multiplex PCR that amplified TCR beta CDR3 across 54 Vbeta and 13 Jbeta. TCRdb re-derived calls from the immunoSEQ multiplex PCR reads in MiXCR, one entry per CDR3 protein. The sample has almost 450,000 distinct CDR3 sequences, approximately 85% seen once. V lost 10 bases and J 1 base, leaving 20 bases between the germline ends. This CDR3 is 15 amino acids long. CDR1 is SGHDN, CDR2 FVKESK, per germline. This rearrangement joins TRBV14 to TRBJ2-7, with no clear D. The sample consisted of CD8+ T cells from PBMCs. This sequence originates from a human donor with multiple sclerosis. CDR3 nucleotides: TGTGCCAACCTACCCCCAGTTCTACCATCCTACGAGCAGTACTTC. It yields the protein CANLPPVLPSYEQYF. The whole variable domain, remainder taken from reference TRBV14 and TRBJ2-7, is EAGVTQFPSHSVIEKGQTVTLRCDPISGHDNLYWYRRVMGKEIKFLLHFVKESKQDESGMPNNRFLAERTGGTYSTLKVQPAELEDSGVYFCANLPPVLPSYEQYFGPGTRLTVT.